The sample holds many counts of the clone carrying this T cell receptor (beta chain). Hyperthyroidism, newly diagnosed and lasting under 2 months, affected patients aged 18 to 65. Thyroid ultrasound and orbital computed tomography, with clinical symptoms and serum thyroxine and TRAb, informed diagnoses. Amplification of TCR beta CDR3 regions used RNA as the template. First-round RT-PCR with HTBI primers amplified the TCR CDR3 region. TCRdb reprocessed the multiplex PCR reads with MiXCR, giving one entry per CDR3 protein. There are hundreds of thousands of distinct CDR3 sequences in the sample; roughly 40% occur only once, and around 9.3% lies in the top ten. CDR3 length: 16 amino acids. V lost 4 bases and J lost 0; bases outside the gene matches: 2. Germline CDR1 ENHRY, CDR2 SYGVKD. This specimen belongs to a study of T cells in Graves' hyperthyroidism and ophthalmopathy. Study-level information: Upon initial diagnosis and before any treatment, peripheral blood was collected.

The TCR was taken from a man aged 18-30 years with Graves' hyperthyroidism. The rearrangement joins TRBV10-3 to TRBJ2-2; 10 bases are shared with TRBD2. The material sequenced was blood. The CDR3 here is CAISGGLATNTGELFF. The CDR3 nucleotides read TGTGCCATCAGTGGGGGACTAGCGACGAACACCGGGGAGCTGTTTTTT.